The 27 T cell receptor beta chains in this list originate from one sample, sequenced in a study of CD8 T cells in ankylosing spondylitis. Overall study findings and caveats: Ankylosing spondylitis blood appeared to be characterized by a TCR beta motif of roughly eight highly homologous variants.

These receptors have no identified antigens. One entry per CDR3 protein results from TCRdb running MiXCR on the 5' RACE reads. In the table there are fewer than 500,000 distinct CDR3 sequences, roughly a quarter of which are singletons. The sequencing sample was made of blood, either unsorted or a sorted T cell fraction (not recorded which). All receptors come from a male donor with ankylosing spondylitis.

V and J are TRBV24-1 and TRBJ1-2; 11 nucleotides agree with TRBD1. The ends lost 3 bases at V and 4 bases at J; junction bases unmatched: 9. The germline V gene has CDR1 KGHDR and CDR2 SFDVKD. The CDR3 consists of 17 residues. The CDR3 loop is CATSDQAGTGGFYGYTF. In DNA, the CDR3 is TGTGCCACCAGTGATCAAGCCGGGACAGGGGGATTCTATGGCTACACCTTC.

The gene calls are TRBV12-3 or TRBV12-4 and TRBJ2-2; D might be TRBD2 (6 bases). The CDR3 loop spans 12 amino acids. The germline V and J ends were trimmed by 5 bases and 8 bases, with 9 bases remaining between them. For the CDR3, the DNA is TGTGCCAGCAGTCCGGACTATGGGGAGCTGTTTTTT. It specifies CASSPDYGELFF.

This chain uses TRBV2 with TRBJ2-3; D not resolved. The ends were cut back, 6 bases at V and 2 bases at J, with 9 bases in the middle. The CDR3 runs to 13 residues. Germline-derived CDR1 and CDR2 are SNHLY and FYNNEI. The CDR3 bases are TGTGCCAGCAGGGCCGATTTCACAGATACGCAGTATTTT. This encodes CASRADFTDTQYF.

This clonotype was seen just once. The chain joins TRBV4-1 to TRBJ2-1; 10 nucleotides align to TRBD1. Trimming took 4 bases from V and 7 from J; bases not matched to a gene: 7. This CDR3 comprises 15 residues. Per germline, CDR1 MGHRA and CDR2 YSYEKL. CDR3 in DNA: TGCGCCAGCAGCCTTTTTCCGGGACAGGGGAATGAGCAGTTCTTC. This codes for CASSLFPGQGNEQFF.

This clonotype was counted only a few times. This chain connects TRBV18 to TRBJ1-5; tentatively, D is TRBD1 (5 bases). CDR3 length: 15 residues. From germline, CDR1 is KGHSH and CDR2 LQKENI. Trimming left V 2 bases short and J 0 bases short, with 8 bases between. The CDR3 spells CASSPDSYSNQPQHF. The CDR3 coding sequence is TGTGCCAGCTCACCAGACAGTTATAGCAATCAGCCCCAGCATTTT. The variable domain in full, completed from reference TRBV18 and TRBJ1-5, reads NAGVMQNPRHLVRRRGQEARLRCSPMKGHSHVYWYRQLPEEGLKFMVYLQKENIIDESGMPKERFSAEFPKEGPSILRIQQVVRGDSAAYFCASSPDSYSNQPQHFGDGTRLSIL.

The chain is built from TRBV7-2 and TRBJ2-3; 7 positions match TRBD2. J lost 6 bases, V lost 5 bases, and 11 bases had no gene match. CDR1 is SGHTA, CDR2 FQGNSA, per germline. This CDR3 has 15 amino acids. The CDR3 loop is CASSPFGGSGDTQYF. The DNA of the CDR3 is TGTGCCAGCAGCCCCTTCGGGGGGAGTGGTGATACGCAGTATTTT.

The chain employs TRBV11-1 and TRBJ1-1, with 9 bases identical to TRBD1. The germline gives CDR1 SGHAT, CDR2 FQDESV (reference sequence). The CDR3 totals 16 residues. V lost 1 base to trimming and J lost 2 bases; unmatched junction nucleotides: 5. The CDR3 bases are TGTGCCAGCAGCTTAGGGAACAGGGGGCGAAACACTGAAGCTTTCTTT. Encoded protein: CASSLGNRGRNTEAFF.

This clonotype was seen a few times. This chain uses TRBV7-6 with TRBJ2-1; no firm D call. Trimming pared 8 bases from V and 0 bases from J, leaving 17 bases between. This CDR3 spans 16 amino acids. Germline CDR1 and CDR2: SGHVS and FNYEAQ. The CDR3 loop reads CASVLLSQSSYNEQFF. In DNA form, the CDR3 reads TGTGCCAGCGTGTTACTTTCCCAGAGCTCCTACAATGAGCAGTTCTTC.

At least ten counts were recorded for this clonotype. The V gene is TRBV12-3 or TRBV12-4, the J gene TRBJ1-3; 8 nucleotides line up with TRBD1. This CDR3 is built from 15 residues. Trimming at V came to 6 bases and at J to 4 bases, leaving 8 bases not matched to a gene. The CDR3 DNA follows: TGTGCCAGCAGCCTCGGACAGGGATCCGGAAACACCATATATTTT. Its protein is CASSLGQGSGNTIYF.

This clonotype has more than one count but fewer than ten. The chain joins TRBV3-1 to TRBJ2-7, with a tentative D call TRBD1 (6 bases). CDR1 is LGHDT and CDR2 is YNNKEL in the germline V gene (reference sequence). The CDR3 is made up of 13 amino acids. V shed 5 bases and J shed 6 bases, with 14 bases lying between them. CDR3: CASSYITGREQYF. CDR3 DNA sequence: TGTGCCAGCAGCTACATTACAGGGCGCGAGCAGTACTTC.

This clonotype was picked up a small number of times. This chain connects TRBV5-1 to TRBJ2-7; no firm D call. The CDR3 extends over 14 amino acids. Looked up from germline, CDR1 is SGHRS and CDR2 is YFSETQ. V was trimmed by 0 bases and J by 2 bases, leaving 9 bases between them. The CDR3 region is CASSLVQRTYEQYF. CDR3 coding DNA: TGCGCCAGCAGCTTGGTTCAGCGTACCTACGAGCAGTACTTC.

V usage is TRBV12-3 or TRBV12-4 and J usage is TRBJ1-5; 9 nucleotides line up with TRBD1. The ends lost 2 bases at V and 7 bases at J; junction bases unmatched: 6. This CDR3 contains 15 residues. The CDR3 is CASSLSGQGGQPQHF. Written as DNA, the CDR3 is TGTGCCAGCAGTTTATCGGGACAGGGAGGGCAGCCCCAGCATTTT.

The chain carries TRBV20-1 and TRBJ2-1; D unclear. V lost 4 bases and J 0 bases, leaving 10 bases between the germline ends. The CDR3 runs to 14 residues. CDR1 and CDR2 from the germline V gene are DFQATT and SNEGSKA (reference sequence). CDR3 in amino acids: CSATHSTSYNEQFF. The DNA for the CDR3 is TGCAGTGCTACCCACTCCACCTCCTACAATGAGCAGTTCTTC.

The J gene is TRBJ1-2, the V gene TRBV12-3 or TRBV12-4; 10 bases are a match to TRBD1. V lost 2 bases, J lost 5 bases, and 5 bases stayed unmatched. This CDR3 spans 15 amino acids. CDR3 DNA: TGTGCCAGCAGTTTAAGACAGGGGGCGGTATATGGCTACACCTTC. The encoded protein is CASSLRQGAVYGYTF.

The table lists this clonotype with a few counts. The J gene is TRBJ2-7, the V gene TRBV20-1, with D possibly being TRBD1 (6 bases). V was pared by 8 bases and J by 3 bases, with 23 bases between. The CDR3 consists of 15 residues. Per the germline V gene, CDR1 is DFQATT and CDR2 is SNEGSKA (reference sequence). The CDR3 spells CSPKGGQLKSYEQYF. The CDR3 nucleotides are TGCAGTCCAAAAGGTGGACAGTTAAAAAGCTACGAGCAGTACTTC.

The chain recombines TRBV20-1 with TRBJ1-1; D is possibly TRBD1 (6 bases). The CDR3 runs to 14 residues. Germline V gene lookup returns CDR1 DFQATT and CDR2 SNEGSKA (reference sequence). V lost 5 bases and J lost 0, with 13 bases in between. CDR3 in amino acids: CSARRGGLNTEAFF. As DNA, the CDR3 is TGCAGTGCTCGCCGCGGGGGGCTGAACACTGAAGCTTTCTTT.

Only a few counts were recorded for this clonotype. The gene calls are TRBV29-1 and TRBJ1-1, with D maybe TRBD1 (5 bases). The CDR3 covers 14 residues. Germline loops: CDR1 SQVTM, CDR2 ANQGSEA. V was cut by 7 bases and J by 2 bases, with 17 bases left in between. DNA for the CDR3: TGCAGCGCCCAGCGGGGGGAGAGAAACACTGAAGCTTTCTTT. Encoded protein: CSAQRGERNTEAFF.

This clonotype has just one count. The V gene is TRBV18, the J gene TRBJ2-1; 9 positions match TRBD2. This CDR3 has 16 amino acids. V shed 5 bases, J shed 2 bases, and the junction held 7 bases outside the gene matches. CDR1 and CDR2 (germline): KGHSH, LQKENI. Here the CDR3 DNA reads TGTGCCAGCTCAGAAACGGGACTAGCAGCCTACAATGAGCAGTTCTTC. This gives the protein CASSETGLAAYNEQFF.

This clonotype was recorded many times. In DNA, the CDR3 is TGTGCCAGCAGCCACGAATTGGCCCTACTAAACGCAGATACGCAGTATTTT. This encodes CASSHELALLNADTQYF. The V gene is TRBV3-1, the J gene TRBJ2-3, with no clear D. The CDR3 length is 17 residues. V shed 3 bases and J shed 4 bases, with 20 bases lying between them. Looked up from germline, CDR1 is LGHDT and CDR2 is YNNKEL (reference sequence).

The V call is TRBV20-1, the J call TRBJ2-5; 10 nucleotides line up with TRBD2. The V gene end was trimmed by 5 bases and the J gene end by 8 bases; junction bases not matched to a gene: 5. The CDR3 has 12 amino acids. Germline values: CDR1 DFQATT, CDR2 SNEGSKA (reference sequence). In nucleotides, the CDR3 is TGCAGTGCTGTAGCGGGAGGCGAAACCCAGTACTTC. Amino acid sequence: CSAVAGGETQYF.

The chain is built from TRBV12-3 or TRBV12-4 and TRBJ2-5; TRBD2 aligns across 15 bases. V gave up 4 bases and J gave up 5 bases; unmatched junction bases: 5. The CDR3 runs to 16 residues. CDR3 sequence reads: CASSSSGTSGGETQYF. For the CDR3, the DNA is TGTGCCAGCAGTTCGTCCGGGACTAGCGGGGGGGAGACCCAGTACTTC.

This clonotype came up a few times. The chain combines TRBV12-3 or TRBV12-4 with TRBJ2-5; 7 bases map to TRBD1. The length of the CDR3 is 15 residues. After removal of 3 bases from V and 5 bases from J, the junction contained 9 bases not matched to a gene. The CDR3 sequence: CASSFVGGLVETQYF. CDR3 DNA sequence: TGTGCCAGCAGTTTCGTAGGGGGCTTGGTCGAGACCCAGTACTTC.

This clonotype was observed a single time. The rearrangement links TRBV5-1 to TRBJ2-1, with 9 bases aligning to TRBD1. This CDR3 has 15 amino acids. After removal of 4 bases from V and 5 bases from J, the junction contained 7 bases not matched to a gene. The germline V gene encodes CDR1 SGHRS and CDR2 YFSETQ. The CDR3 DNA reads as TGCGCCAGCAGCCCCGGACAGGGGACCCACAATGAGCAGTTCTTC. This encodes CASSPGQGTHNEQFF.

The chain recombines TRBV7-2 with TRBJ2-1; 7 bases line up with TRBD2. CDR1 and CDR2 from the germline V gene are SGHTA and FQGNSA. The V gene end was trimmed by 0 bases and the J gene end by 9 bases; junction bases not matched to a gene: 5. The CDR3 loop spans 14 amino acids. CDR3 DNA: TGTGCCAGCAGCTTAGCGGTGACTAGCCTTGAGCAGTTCTTC. Translated, it gives CASSLAVTSLEQFF.

The chain recombines TRBV27 with TRBJ1-5; 8 bases line up with TRBD1. The CDR3 has 15 amino acids. Germline assignment: CDR1 MNHEY and CDR2 SMNVEV (reference sequence). Losses at the gene ends were 5 bases for V and 0 bases for J; bases not matched to a gene: 3. The CDR3 DNA is TGTGCCAGCAGTCCGGACAGGGATAGCAATCAGCCCCAGCATTTT. The encoded protein is CASSPDRDSNQPQHF.

In its sample, this clonotype was seen a few times. The chain is built from TRBV7-2 and TRBJ2-2; D perhaps matches TRBD2 (6 bases). The CDR3 covers 16 residues. Germline CDR1 and CDR2: SGHTA and FQGNSA. Deletions cut 5 bases from V and 2 bases from J, with 15 bases between. The CDR3 DNA sequence: TGTGCCAGCAGCCTCGTGGGGGGTTATAACACCGGGGAGCTGTTTTTT. Its protein is CASSLVGGYNTGELFF.

This clonotype was seen more than once but under ten times. The genes are TRBV15 and TRBJ2-1; TRBD2 aligns across 7 bases. The length of the CDR3 is 13 residues. Germline CDR1 and CDR2: LNHNV and YYDKDF (reference sequence). J lost 10 bases, V lost 5 bases, and 8 bases had no gene match. CDR3 coding DNA: TGTGCCACCAGCCCCCGCCTAGCGGCAGAGCAGTTCTTC. It encodes CATSPRLAAEQFF.